Included here is one T cell receptor (beta chain) sequence, with context. Its matching antigen is unknown. Measured with immunoSEQ multiplex PCR; TCRdb has only the in-frame clones, and not every one. The sample holds 7,500 to 10,000 clones. CDR3 length: 16 residues. No DNA accompanies this entry. From germline, CDR1 is SGHDT and CDR2 YYEEEE. Donors were approximately ten juvenile idiopathic arthritis patients with active disease. The data derive from a study of synovial regulatory T cells in juvenile arthritis. Study-wide context: A few patients were therapy-naive; six received methotrexate alone.

Study-wide points: TCR diversity was lower in inflammation-associated blood Treg cells than in other blood Treg cells. Across patients, iaTreg TCR repertoires were mostly private, partly shared with synovial Teff and blood CPL.

The chain links TRBV5-6 to TRBJ2-6. Sequenced sample: Treg cells from blood. Subset reported: remaining (HLA-DR-negative) circulating blood Treg cells. This receptor was identified in a donor younger than 30 with juvenile idiopathic arthritis. CDR3 residues: CASSFFRRAGANVLTF.